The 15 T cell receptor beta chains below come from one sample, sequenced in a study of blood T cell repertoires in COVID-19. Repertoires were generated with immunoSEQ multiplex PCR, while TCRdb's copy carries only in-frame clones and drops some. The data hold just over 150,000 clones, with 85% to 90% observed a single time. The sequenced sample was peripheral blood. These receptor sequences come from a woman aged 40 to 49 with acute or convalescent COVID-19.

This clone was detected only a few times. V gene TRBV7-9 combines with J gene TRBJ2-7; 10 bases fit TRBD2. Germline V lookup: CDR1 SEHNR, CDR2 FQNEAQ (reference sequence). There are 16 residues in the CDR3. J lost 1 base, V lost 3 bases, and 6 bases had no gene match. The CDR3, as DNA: TGTGCCAGCAGCTTCTCCCTAGCGGGGGAGTCCTACGAGCAGTACTTC. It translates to CASSFSLAGESYEQYF.

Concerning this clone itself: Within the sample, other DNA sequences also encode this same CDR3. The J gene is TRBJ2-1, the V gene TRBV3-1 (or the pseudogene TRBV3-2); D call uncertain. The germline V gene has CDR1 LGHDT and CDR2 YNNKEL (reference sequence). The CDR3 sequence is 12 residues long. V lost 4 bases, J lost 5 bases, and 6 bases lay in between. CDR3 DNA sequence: TGTGCCAGCAGCCGGCGGAACAATGAGCAGTTCTTC. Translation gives CASSRRNNEQFF.

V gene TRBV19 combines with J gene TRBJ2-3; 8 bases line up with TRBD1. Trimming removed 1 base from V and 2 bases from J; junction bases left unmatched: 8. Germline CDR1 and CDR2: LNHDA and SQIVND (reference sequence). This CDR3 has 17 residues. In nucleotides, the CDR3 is TGTGCCAGTAGTATAGCAAGGCAGGGGGCTTACACAGATACGCAGTATTTT. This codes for CASSIARQGAYTDTQYF.

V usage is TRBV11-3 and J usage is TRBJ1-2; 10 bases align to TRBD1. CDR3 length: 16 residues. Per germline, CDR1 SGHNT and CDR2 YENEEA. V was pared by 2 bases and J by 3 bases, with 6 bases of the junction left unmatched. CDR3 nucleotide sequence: TGTGCCAGCAGCTTAAGTGACAGGGGGCTCTACTATGGCTACACCTTC. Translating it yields CASSLSDRGLYYGYTF.

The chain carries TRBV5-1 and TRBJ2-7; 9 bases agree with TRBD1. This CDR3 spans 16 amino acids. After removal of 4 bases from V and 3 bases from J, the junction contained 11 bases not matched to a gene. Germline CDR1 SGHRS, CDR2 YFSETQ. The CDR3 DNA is TGCGCCAGCAGCCGGAGCGCCGGGACAGGGAACTACGAGCAGTACTTC. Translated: CASSRSAGTGNYEQYF.

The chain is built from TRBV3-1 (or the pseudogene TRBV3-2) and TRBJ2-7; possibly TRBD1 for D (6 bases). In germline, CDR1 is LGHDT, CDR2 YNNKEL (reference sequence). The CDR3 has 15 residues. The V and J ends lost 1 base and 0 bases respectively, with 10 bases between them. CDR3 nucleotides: TGTGCCAGCAGCCAAGGACAGGATAGCTCCTACGAGCAGTACTTC. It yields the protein CASSQGQDSSYEQYF.

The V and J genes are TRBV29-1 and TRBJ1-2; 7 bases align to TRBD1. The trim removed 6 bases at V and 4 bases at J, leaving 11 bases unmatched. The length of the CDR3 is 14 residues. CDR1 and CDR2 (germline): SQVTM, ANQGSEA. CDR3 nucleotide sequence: TGCAGCGTCAACTACAGGGGAGAGGGCTATGGCTACACCTTC. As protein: CSVNYRGEGYGYTF. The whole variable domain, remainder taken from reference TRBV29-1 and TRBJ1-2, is SAVISQKPSRDICQRGTSLTIQCQVDSQVTMMFWYRQQPGQSLTLIATANQGSEATYESGFVIDKFPISRPNLTFSTLTVSNMSPEDSSIYLCSVNYRGEGYGYTFGSGTRLTVV.

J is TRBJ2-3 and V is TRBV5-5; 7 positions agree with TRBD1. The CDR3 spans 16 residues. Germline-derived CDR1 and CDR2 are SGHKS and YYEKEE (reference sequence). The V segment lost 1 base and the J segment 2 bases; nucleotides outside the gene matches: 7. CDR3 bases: TGTGCCAGCAGCTTGCCTAAGACAGGGAACACAGATACGCAGTATTTT. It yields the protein CASSLPKTGNTDTQYF.

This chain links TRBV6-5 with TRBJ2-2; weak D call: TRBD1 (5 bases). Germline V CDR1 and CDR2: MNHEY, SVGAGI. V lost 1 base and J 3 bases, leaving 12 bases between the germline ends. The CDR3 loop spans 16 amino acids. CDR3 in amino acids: CASSYFRTRDTGELFF. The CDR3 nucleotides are TGTGCCAGCAGTTACTTCAGGACAAGAGACACCGGGGAGCTGTTTTTT.

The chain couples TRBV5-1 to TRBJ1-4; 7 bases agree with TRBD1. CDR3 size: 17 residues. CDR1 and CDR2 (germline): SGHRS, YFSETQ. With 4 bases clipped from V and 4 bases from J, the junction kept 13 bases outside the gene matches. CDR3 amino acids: CASSPDPPGQSNEKLFF. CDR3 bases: TGCGCCAGCAGCCCGGACCCACCGGGACAGAGTAATGAAAAACTGTTTTTT.

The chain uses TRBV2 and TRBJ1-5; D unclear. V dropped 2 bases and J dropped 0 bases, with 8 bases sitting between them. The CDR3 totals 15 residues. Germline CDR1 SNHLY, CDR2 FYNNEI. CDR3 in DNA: TGTGCCAGCAGTGAATTGTACAGTAGCAATCAGCCCCAGCATTTT. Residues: CASSELYSSNQPQHF.

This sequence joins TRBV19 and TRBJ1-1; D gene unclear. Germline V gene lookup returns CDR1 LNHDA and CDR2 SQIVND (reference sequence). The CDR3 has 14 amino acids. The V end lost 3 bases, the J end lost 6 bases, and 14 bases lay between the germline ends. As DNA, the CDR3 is TGTGCCAGTAGTATTTTCAGGCCCGGGGCTGAAGCTTTCTTT. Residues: CASSIFRPGAEAFF.

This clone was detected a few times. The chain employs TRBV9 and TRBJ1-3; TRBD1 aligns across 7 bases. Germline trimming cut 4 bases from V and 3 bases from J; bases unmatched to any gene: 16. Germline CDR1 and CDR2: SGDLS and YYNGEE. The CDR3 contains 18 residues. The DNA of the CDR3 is TGTGCCAGCAGCCCCTCAACCCCTCTGACAGGGTTTGGAAACACCATATATTTT. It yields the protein CASSPSTPLTGFGNTIYF.

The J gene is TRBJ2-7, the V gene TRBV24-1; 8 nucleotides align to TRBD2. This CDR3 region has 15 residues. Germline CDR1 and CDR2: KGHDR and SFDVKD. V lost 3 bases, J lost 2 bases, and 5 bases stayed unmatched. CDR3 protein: CATSDVLAGPYEQYF. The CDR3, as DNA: TGTGCCACCAGTGATGTTCTAGCGGGTCCCTACGAGCAGTACTTC.

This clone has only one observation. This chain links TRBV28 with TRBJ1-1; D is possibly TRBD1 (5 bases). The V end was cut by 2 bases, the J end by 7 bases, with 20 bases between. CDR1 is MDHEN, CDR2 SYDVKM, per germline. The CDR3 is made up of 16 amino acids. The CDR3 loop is CASSLRRQGSYIEAFF. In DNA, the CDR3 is TGTGCCAGCAGTTTAAGGCGGCAGGGAAGCTACATTGAAGCTTTCTTT.